The T cell receptor beta chain under discussion was sequenced for a study of Ad26.COV2.S vaccination and SARS-CoV-2 variants. Study in general: Ad26.COV2.S, an intramuscular injection, was given once or twice 56 days apart. The study, taken as a whole, reports: Vaccine recipients and placebo recipients showed similar non-spike TCR breadth.

About this clone itself: Its target is unknown.

Stated treatment: around 19 received Ad26.COV2.S at low or high dose, single or two shots; 5 received placebo; per-sample allocation not given. Collection of samples fell on day 63 after the first vaccine or placebo injection. At a Boston site, the person donating was an adult of 18-55 years. An Ad26 vector was used to express Wuhan-strain SARS-CoV-2 spike as the vaccine. The repertoire was sequenced with immunoSEQ multiplex PCR; TCRdb's copy has only in-frame clones and lacks some. The table has approximately 410,000 clones, around 89% seen once. Germline V gene sequence: CDR1 SGHVS, CDR2 FQNEAQ. The CDR3 totals 11 residues. V shed 5 bases and J shed 7 bases, with 6 bases lying between them.

This sample comprised peripheral blood, obtained in a trial of Ad26.COV2.S vaccine versus placebo. This clonotype was obtained from a person between 18 and 65 years old who received the Ad26.COV2.S COVID-19 vaccine or a placebo. V is TRBV7-8 and J is TRBJ2-1; D gene unclear. CDR3 sequence reads: CASSTMNEQFF. CDR3 DNA sequence: TGTGCCAGCAGCACAATGAATGAGCAGTTCTTC.